This T cell receptor (beta chain) stems from a study of response to subunit inactivated influenza vaccine (dated by TCRdb to 2016 to 2019). Broadly, across the study: Deep quantitative T cell receptor repertoire profiling was used in the study to track responses to a trivalent subunit inactivated influenza vaccine. Overall study outcomes, separate from this receptor: The authors proposed that each seasonal influenza vaccination may bring in only a limited number of new T cells.

As to this clonotype: It lacks a known antigen. No qualities accompany the bases; no much larger clone lies one base away.

Libraries were constructed by RT-PCR. TCRdb records Illumina HiSeq 2500 as the sequencer. TCRdb reworked the public reads: Q25 trimming with fastp, MiXCR clone assembly, productive beta chains retained. Entries that share a CDR3 protein sequence are merged under the most common genes and DNA. This sample gives roughly 570,000 distinct CDR3 sequences in total; over 10% of them show up just once. Roughly 13% of the sample rests with the top ten. V drops 10 bases and J drops 1 base, leaving 15 bases in between. There are 14 amino acids in the CDR3, from cysteine to phenylalanine inclusive. Only the CDR3 DNA is retained, 42 bases long and in frame from the first base. CDR1 and CDR2, looked up from the germline V gene, are MNHNS and SASEGT. Sample time point, as interpreted from the label and publication: 45 to 50 days after influenza vaccine administration.

Specimen: PBMCs from blood, collected 40 to 50 days after vaccination. Recombination connected TRBV6-1 to TRBJ2-3, and possibly TRBD1, on 7 matching bases. The source is a man aged 45-60 years who received an inactivated influenza vaccine. Donor details come from another sample of the same person, matched by shared clones. The CDR3 protein is CANSRGAGTDTQYF. The sequenced DNA is TGTGCCAACAGCAGGGGGGCGGGCACAGATACGCAGTATTTT.